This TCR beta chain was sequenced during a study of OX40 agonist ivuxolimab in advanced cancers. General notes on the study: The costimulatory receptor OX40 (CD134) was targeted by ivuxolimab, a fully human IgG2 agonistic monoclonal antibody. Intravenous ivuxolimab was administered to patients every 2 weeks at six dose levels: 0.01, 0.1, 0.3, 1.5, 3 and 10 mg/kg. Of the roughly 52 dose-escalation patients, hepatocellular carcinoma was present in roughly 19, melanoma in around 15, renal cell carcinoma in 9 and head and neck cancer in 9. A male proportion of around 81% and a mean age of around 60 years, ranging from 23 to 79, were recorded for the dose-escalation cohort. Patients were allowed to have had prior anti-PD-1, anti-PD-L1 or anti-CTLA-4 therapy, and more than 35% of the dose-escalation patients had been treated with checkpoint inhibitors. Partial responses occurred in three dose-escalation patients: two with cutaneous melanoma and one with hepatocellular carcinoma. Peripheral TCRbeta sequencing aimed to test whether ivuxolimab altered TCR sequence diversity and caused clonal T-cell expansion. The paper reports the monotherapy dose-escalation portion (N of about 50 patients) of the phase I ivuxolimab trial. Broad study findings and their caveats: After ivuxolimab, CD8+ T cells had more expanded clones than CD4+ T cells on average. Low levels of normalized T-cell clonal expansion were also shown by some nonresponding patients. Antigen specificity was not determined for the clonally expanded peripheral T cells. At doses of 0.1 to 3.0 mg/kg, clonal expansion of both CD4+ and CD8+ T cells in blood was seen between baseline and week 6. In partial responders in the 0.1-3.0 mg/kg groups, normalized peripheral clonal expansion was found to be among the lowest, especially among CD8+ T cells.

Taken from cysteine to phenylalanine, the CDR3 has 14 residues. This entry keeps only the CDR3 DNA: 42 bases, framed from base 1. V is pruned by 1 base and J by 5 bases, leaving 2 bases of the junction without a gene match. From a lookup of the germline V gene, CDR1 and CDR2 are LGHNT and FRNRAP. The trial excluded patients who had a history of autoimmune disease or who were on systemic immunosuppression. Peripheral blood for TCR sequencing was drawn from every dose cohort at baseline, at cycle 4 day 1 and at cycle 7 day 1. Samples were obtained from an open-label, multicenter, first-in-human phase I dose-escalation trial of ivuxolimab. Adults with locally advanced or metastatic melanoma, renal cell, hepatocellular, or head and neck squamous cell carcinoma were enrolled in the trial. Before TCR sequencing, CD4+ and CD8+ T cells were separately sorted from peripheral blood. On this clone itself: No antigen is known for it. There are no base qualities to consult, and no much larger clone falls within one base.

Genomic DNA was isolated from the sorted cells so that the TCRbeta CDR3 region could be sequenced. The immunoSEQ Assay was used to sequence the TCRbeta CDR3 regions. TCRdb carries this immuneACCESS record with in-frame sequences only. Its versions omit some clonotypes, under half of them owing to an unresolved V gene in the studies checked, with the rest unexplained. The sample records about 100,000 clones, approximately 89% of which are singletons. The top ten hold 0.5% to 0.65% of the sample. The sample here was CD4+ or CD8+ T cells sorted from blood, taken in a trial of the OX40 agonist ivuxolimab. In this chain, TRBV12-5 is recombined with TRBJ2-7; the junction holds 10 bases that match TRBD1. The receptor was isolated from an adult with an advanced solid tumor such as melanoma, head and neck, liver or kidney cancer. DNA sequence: TGTGCTAGTGGTTTGGGACAGGGGGCGCACGAGCAGTACTTC. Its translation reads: CASGLGQGAHEQYF.